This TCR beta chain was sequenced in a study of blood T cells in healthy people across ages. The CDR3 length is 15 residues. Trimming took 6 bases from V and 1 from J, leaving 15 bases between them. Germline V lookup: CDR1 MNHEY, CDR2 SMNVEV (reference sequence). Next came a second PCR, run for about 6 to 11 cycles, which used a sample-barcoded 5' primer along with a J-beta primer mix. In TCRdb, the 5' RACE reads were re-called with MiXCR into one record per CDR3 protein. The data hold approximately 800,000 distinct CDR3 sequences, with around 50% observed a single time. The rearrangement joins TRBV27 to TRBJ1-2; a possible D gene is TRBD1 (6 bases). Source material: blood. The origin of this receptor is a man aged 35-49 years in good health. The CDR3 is CASSSLNRVNYGYTF. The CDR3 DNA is TGTGCCAGCAGCTCACTAAACAGGGTTAACTATGGCTACACCTTC.